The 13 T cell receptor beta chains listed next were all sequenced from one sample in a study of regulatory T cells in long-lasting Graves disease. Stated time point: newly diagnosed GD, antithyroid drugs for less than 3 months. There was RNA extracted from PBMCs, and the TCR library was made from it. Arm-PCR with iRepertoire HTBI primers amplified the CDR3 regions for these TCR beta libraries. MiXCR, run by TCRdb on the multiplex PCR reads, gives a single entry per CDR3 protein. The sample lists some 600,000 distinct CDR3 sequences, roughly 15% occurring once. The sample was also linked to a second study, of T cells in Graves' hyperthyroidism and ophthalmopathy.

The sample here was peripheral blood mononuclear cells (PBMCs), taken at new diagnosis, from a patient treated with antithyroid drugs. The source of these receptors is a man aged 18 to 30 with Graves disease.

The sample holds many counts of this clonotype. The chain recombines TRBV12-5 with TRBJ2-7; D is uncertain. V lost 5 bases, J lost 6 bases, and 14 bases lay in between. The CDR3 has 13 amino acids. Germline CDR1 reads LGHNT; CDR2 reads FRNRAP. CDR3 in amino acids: CASGQAGSGEQYF. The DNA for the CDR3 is TGTGCTAGTGGTCAGGCCGGCTCCGGCGAGCAGTACTTC.

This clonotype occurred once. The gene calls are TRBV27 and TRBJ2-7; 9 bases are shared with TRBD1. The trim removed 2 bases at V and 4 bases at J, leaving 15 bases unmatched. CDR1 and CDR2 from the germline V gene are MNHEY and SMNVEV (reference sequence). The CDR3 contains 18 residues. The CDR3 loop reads CASSLRWGNRDRAYEQYF. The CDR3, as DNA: TGTGCCAGCAGTTTACGGTGGGGGAACCGGGACAGGGCGTACGAGCAGTACTTC.

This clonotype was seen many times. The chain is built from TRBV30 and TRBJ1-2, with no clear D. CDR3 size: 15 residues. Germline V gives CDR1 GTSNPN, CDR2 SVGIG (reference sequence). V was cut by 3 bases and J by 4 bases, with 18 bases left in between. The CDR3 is CAWSTQREMTYGYTF. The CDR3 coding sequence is TGTGCCTGGAGCACCCAAAGGGAGATGACCTATGGCTACACCTTC.

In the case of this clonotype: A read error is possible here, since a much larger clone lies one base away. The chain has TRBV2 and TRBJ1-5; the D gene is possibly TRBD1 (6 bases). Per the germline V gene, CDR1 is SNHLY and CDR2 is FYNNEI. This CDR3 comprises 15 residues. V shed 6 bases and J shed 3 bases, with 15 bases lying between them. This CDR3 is CASRELRGANQPQHF. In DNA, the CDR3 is TGTGCCAGCAGGGAACTTAGGGGGGCCAATCAGCCCCAGCATTTT. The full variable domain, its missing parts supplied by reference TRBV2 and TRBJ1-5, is EPEVTQTPSHQVTQMGQEVILRCVPISNHLYFYWYRQILGQKVEFLVSFYNNEISEKSEIFDDQFSVERPDGSNFTLKIRSTKLEDSAMYFCASRELRGANQPQHFGDGTRLSIL.

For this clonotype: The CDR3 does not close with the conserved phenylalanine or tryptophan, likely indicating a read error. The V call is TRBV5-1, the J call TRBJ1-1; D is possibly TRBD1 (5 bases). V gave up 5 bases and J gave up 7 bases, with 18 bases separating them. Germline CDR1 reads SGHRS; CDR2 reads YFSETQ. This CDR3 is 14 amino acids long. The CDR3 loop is CASRSTGTLGEAFS. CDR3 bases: TGCGCCAGCAGAAGCACCGGGACCCTCGGTGAAGCTTTCTCT.

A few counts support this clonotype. The CDR3 DNA reads TGCGCCAGCAGCTTGCGGAGGGCTGCTCGGGAGACCCAGTACTTC. It encodes CASSLRRAARETQYF. The chain has TRBV5-1 and TRBJ2-5, with a weak D call TRBD2 (6 bases). The CDR3 has 15 amino acids. The germline V gene encodes CDR1 SGHRS and CDR2 YFSETQ. V was trimmed by 1 base and J by 5 bases, leaving 15 bases between them.

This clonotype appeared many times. Written as DNA, the CDR3 is TGTGCCAGCAGCTTAGAGGGTGCTAGGTGGGGATTGTATGATGAGCAGTTCTTC. Encoded protein: CASSLEGARWGLYDEQFF. V and J are TRBV11-2 and TRBJ2-1; D uncertain. Germline CDR1 and CDR2: SGHAT and FQNNGV. The germline V and J ends were trimmed by 0 bases and 8 bases, with 23 bases remaining between them. The CDR3 totals 18 residues. The full variable domain, in which reference TRBV11-2 and TRBJ2-1 provide the parts outside the CDR3, is EAGVAQSPRYKIIEKRQSVAFWCNPISGHATLYWYQQILGQGPKLLIQFQNNGVVDDSQLPKDRFSAERLKGVDSTLKIQPAKLEDSAVYLCASSLEGARWGLYDEQFFGPGTRLTVL.

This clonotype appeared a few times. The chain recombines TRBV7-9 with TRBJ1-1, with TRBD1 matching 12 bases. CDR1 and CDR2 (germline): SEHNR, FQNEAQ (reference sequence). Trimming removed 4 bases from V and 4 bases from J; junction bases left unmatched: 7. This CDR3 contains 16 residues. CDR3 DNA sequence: TGTGCCAGCAGCTGGGACAGGGGGCGGAGAGGCACTGAAGCTTTCTTT. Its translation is CASSWDRGRRGTEAFF. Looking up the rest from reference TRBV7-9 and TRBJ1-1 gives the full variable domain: DTGVSQNPRHKITKRGQNVTFRCDPISEHNRLYWYRQTLGQGPEFLTYFQNEAQLEKSRLLSDRFSAERPKGSFSTLEIQRTEQGDSAMYLCASSWDRGRRGTEAFFGQGTRLTVV.

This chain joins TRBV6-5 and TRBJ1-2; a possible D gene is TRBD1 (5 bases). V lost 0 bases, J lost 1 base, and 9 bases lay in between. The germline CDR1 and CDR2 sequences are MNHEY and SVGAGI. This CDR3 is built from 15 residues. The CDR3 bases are TGTGCCAGCAGTTACTCCCAGGGATTTAACTATGGCTACACCTTC. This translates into CASSYSQGFNYGYTF.

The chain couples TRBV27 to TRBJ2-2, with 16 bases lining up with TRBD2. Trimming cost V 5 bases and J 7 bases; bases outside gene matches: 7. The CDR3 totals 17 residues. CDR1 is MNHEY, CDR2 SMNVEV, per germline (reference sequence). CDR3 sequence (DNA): TGTGCCAGCAGTCCAGGGACTAGCGGGAGGGTTGGCGGGGAGCTGTTTTTT. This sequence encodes CASSPGTSGRVGGELFF.

CDR3 sequence: CAWSDRDDQPQHF. CDR3 nucleotide sequence: TGTGCCTGGAGTGATCGGGACGATCAGCCCCAGCATTTT. The V call is TRBV30, the J call TRBJ1-5; possible D gene TRBD1, 5 bases. V was clipped by 1 base and J by 5 bases, with 9 bases between them. The CDR3 is 13 residues long. CDR1 is GTSNPN and CDR2 is SVGIG in the germline V gene (reference sequence).

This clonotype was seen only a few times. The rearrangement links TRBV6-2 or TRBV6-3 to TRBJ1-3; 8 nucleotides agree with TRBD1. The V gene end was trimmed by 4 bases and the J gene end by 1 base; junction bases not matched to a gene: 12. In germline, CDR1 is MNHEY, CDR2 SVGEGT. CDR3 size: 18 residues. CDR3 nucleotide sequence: TGTGCCAGCAGTTCCTTCGGACAGGGAAGGGGATCTGGAAACACCATATATTTT. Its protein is CASSSFGQGRGSGNTIYF.

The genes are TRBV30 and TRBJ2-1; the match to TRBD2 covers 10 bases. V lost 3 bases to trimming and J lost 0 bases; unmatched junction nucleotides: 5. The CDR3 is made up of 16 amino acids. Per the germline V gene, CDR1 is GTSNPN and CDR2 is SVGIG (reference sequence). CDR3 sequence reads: CAWRGTSDYSYNEQFF. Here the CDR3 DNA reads TGTGCCTGGAGAGGGACTAGCGACTACTCCTACAATGAGCAGTTCTTC. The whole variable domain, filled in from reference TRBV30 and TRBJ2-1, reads SQTIHQWPATLVQPVGSPLSLECTVEGTSNPNLYWYRQAAGRGLQLLFYSVGIGQISSEVPQNLSASRPQDRQFILSSKKLLLSDSGFYLCAWRGTSDYSYNEQFFGPGTRLTVL.